The 27 T cell receptor beta chains in this list originate from one sample, sequenced in a study of control samples from healthy donors and cancer patients. Libraries were prepared by immunoSEQ multiplex PCR; TCRdb keeps only in-frame clonotypes and omits some of them. The table has 150,000 to 200,000 clones, nearly 90% seen once. Sequencing input: blood. All receptors come from a woman aged 45-65 years in good health.

The chain employs TRBV5-1 and TRBJ2-3; 13 positions match TRBD2. CDR3 size: 16 residues. V shed 2 bases, J shed 4 bases, and the junction held 4 bases outside the gene matches. Germline V gene lookup returns CDR1 SGHRS and CDR2 YFSETQ. The CDR3 here is CASSLLAGGLSDTQYF. The CDR3 nucleotides read TGCGCCAGCAGCTTACTAGCGGGGGGGCTCTCAGATACGCAGTATTTT.

V gene TRBV3-1 (or the pseudogene TRBV3-2) combines with J gene TRBJ2-3; D gene unclear. The V gene's germline CDR1 is LGHDT and CDR2 YNNKEL (reference sequence). V was clipped by 0 bases and J by 2 bases, with 9 bases between them. The CDR3 has 15 residues. The CDR3 reads CASSQEVGSTDTQYF. The CDR3 nucleotides read TGTGCCAGCAGCCAAGAGGTTGGCTCCACAGATACGCAGTATTTT.

This clone was recorded once. V gene TRBV7-9 combines with J gene TRBJ2-1, with 9 nucleotides matching TRBD2. The V segment lost 1 base and the J segment 10 bases; nucleotides outside the gene matches: 5. Per germline, CDR1 SEHNR and CDR2 FQNEAQ (reference sequence). The CDR3 has 14 amino acids. This CDR3 reads CASSLEGTSKEQFF. In DNA form, the CDR3 reads TGTGCCAGCAGCTTAGAGGGGACTAGCAAGGAGCAGTTCTTC.

V and J are TRBV2 and TRBJ2-1; D gene ambiguous. In germline, CDR1 is SNHLY, CDR2 FYNNEI. This CDR3 region has 11 residues. Trimming took 6 bases from V and 10 from J, leaving 10 bases between them. CDR3 bases: TGTGCCAGCAGCGGGCTACTGGAGCAGTTCTTC. Its translation: CASSGLLEQFF. Full variable domain (outside the CDR3, taken from reference TRBV2 and TRBJ2-1): EPEVTQTPSHQVTQMGQEVILRCVPISNHLYFYWYRQILGQKVEFLVSFYNNEISEKSEIFDDQFSVERPDGSNFTLKIRSTKLEDSAMYFCASSGLLEQFFGPGTRLTVL.

The rearrangement links TRBV28 to TRBJ2-7; 12 positions agree with TRBD2. The germline gives CDR1 MDHEN, CDR2 SYDVKM. V was pared by 5 bases and J by 4 bases, with 6 bases of the junction left unmatched. The CDR3 runs 15 residues. The CDR3 protein is CASSTRLAGVYEQYF. Written as DNA, the CDR3 is TGTGCCAGCAGTACCCGACTAGCGGGAGTTTACGAGCAGTACTTC. The variable domain in full, completed from reference TRBV28 and TRBJ2-7, reads DVKVTQSSRYLVKRTGEKVFLECVQDMDHENMFWYRQDPGLGLRLIYFSYDVKMKEKGDIPEGYSVSREKKERFSLILESASTNQTSMYLCASSTRLAGVYEQYFGPGTRLTVT.

The V and J genes are TRBV7-2 and TRBJ2-7; a weak D match, TRBD2 (6 bases). V dropped 2 bases and J dropped 5 bases, with 13 bases sitting between them. CDR3 length equals 14 residues. Germline CDR1 reads SGHTA; CDR2 reads FQGNSA. The CDR3 is CASSLFGGYHEQYF. The CDR3 nucleotides are TGTGCCAGCAGCTTATTTGGAGGGTACCACGAGCAGTACTTC.

This chain joins TRBV11-2 and TRBJ2-3; a weak D match, TRBD1 (6 bases). Looked up from germline, CDR1 is SGHAT and CDR2 is FQNNGV. This CDR3 has 13 amino acids. V shed 5 bases and J shed 9 bases, with 15 bases lying between them. The CDR3 DNA reads TGTGCCAGCAGCGTCCCACAGGGTTCAACGCAGTATTTT. This translates into CASSVPQGSTQYF.

This CDR3 reads CASSSPAPNEKLFF. The CDR3 DNA follows: TGTGCCAGCAGCTCCCCGGCCCCCAATGAAAAACTGTTTTTT. J is TRBJ1-4 and V is TRBV7-9; D is ambiguous. The V and J ends lost 4 bases and 5 bases respectively, with 11 bases between them. Germline loops: CDR1 SEHNR, CDR2 FQNEAQ (reference sequence). The CDR3 has 14 amino acids.

The chain is built from TRBV7-2 and TRBJ2-5; maybe TRBD2 (6 bases). CDR1 and CDR2 (germline): SGHTA, FQGNSA. This CDR3 is 14 amino acids long. Trimming left V 3 bases short and J 4 bases short, with 12 bases between. The CDR3: CASSFIAGRETQYF. The CDR3 DNA sequence: TGTGCCAGCAGCTTTATTGCGGGGAGAGAGACCCAGTACTTC. Filled out from reference TRBV7-2 and TRBJ2-5, the complete variable domain reads GAGVSQSPSNKVTEKGKDVELRCDPISGHTALYWYRQSLGQGLEFLIYFQGNSAPDKSGLPSDRFSAERTGGSVSTLTIQRTQQEDSAVYLCASSFIAGRETQYFGPGTRLLVL.

The chain carries TRBV30 and TRBJ2-1; 12 bases are shared with TRBD1. The CDR3 has 15 residues. Unmatched junction bases numbered 8, after V lost 2 bases and J lost 9 bases. The germline V gene has CDR1 GTSNPN and CDR2 SVGIG (reference sequence). This CDR3 is CAWSSSGTGGLEQFF. The CDR3 DNA reads TGTGCCTGGAGTTCCTCCGGGACAGGGGGCCTTGAGCAGTTCTTC. Drawing the rest from reference TRBV30 and TRBJ2-1, the complete variable domain is SQTIHQWPATLVQPVGSPLSLECTVEGTSNPNLYWYRQAAGRGLQLLFYSVGIGQISSEVPQNLSASRPQDRQFILSSKKLLLSDSGFYLCAWSSSGTGGLEQFFGPGTRLTVL.

The rearrangement links TRBV7-9 to TRBJ1-2, with D uncertain. Germline CDR1 reads SEHNR; CDR2 reads FQNEAQ (reference sequence). The CDR3 runs to 15 residues. Trimming pared 5 bases from V and 0 bases from J, leaving 13 bases between. CDR3 loop: CASSRPLDTNYGYTF. The CDR3 nucleotides read TGTGCCAGCAGCCGACCATTAGACACTAACTATGGCTACACCTTC.

This clone was found a few times. The rearrangement uses TRBV5-1 and TRBJ2-2; no definite D call. The CDR3 sequence is 14 residues long. Trimming removed 6 bases from V and 2 bases from J, with 11 bases in between. Germline-derived CDR1 and CDR2 are SGHRS and YFSETQ. The chain's CDR3 is CASKEYVNTGELFF. CDR3 sequence (DNA): TGCGCCAGCAAAGAGTACGTAAACACCGGGGAGCTGTTTTTT.

The CDR3 spells CASSVDGQLNQPQHF. The CDR3 DNA follows: TGTGCCAGCAGCGTCGACGGACAGCTTAATCAGCCCCAGCATTTT. The chain joins TRBV9 to TRBJ1-5; D perhaps matches TRBD1 (6 bases). Germline CDR1 and CDR2: SGDLS and YYNGEE. With 2 bases removed from V and 4 bases from J, the gap between germline ends came to 13 bases. This CDR3 is built from 15 residues.

This chain connects TRBV6-6 to TRBJ1-5; TRBD1 matches at 8 bases. Germline V CDR1 and CDR2: MNHNY, SVGAGI (reference sequence). The CDR3 has 16 residues. J lost 2 bases, V lost 2 bases, and 5 bases had no gene match. The CDR3 nucleotides are TGTGCCAGCAGTTACGACAGGGGAAGTGGCAATCAGCCCCAGCATTTT. It translates to CASSYDRGSGNQPQHF.

This clone appeared a single time. The V gene is TRBV28, the J gene TRBJ1-1, with D uncertain. With 3 bases removed from V and 2 bases from J, the gap between germline ends came to 13 bases. The CDR3 has 15 residues. Germline CDR1 is MDHEN and CDR2 is SYDVKM. The CDR3 reads CASSLGLGRNTEAFF. The DNA for the CDR3 is TGTGCCAGCAGTTTGGGTCTGGGCAGAAACACTGAAGCTTTCTTT.

J is TRBJ1-2 and V is TRBV5-5; 7 positions match TRBD1. With 5 bases clipped from V and 13 bases from J, the junction kept 20 bases outside the gene matches. CDR3 size: 15 residues. The germline V gene has CDR1 SGHKS and CDR2 YYEKEE (reference sequence). Here the CDR3 DNA reads TGTGCCAGCAGTACTTTGGGGGGACAGTCGATTCGTCTCACCTTC. Amino acids: CASSTLGGQSIRLTF.

Only a few counts were recorded for this clone. The J gene is TRBJ1-5, the V gene TRBV29-1; possible D gene TRBD1, 5 bases. Germline V gene sequence: CDR1 SQVTM, CDR2 ANQGSEA. The ends were cut back, 6 bases at V and 6 bases at J, with 12 bases in the middle. The CDR3 is 12 amino acids. The CDR3 DNA follows: TGCAGCGTCAGGCGGGGACTTCAGCCCCAGCATTTT. It specifies CSVRRGLQPQHF.

This rearrangement joins TRBV5-4 to TRBJ2-5; weak D call: TRBD1 (5 bases). The V gene lost 1 base and the J gene lost 1 base, with 8 bases spanning the gap. This CDR3 spans 14 amino acids. Germline CDR1 SGHNT, CDR2 YYREEE (reference sequence). As DNA, the CDR3 is TGTGCCAGCAGCTTGAGGGGTACCCAAGAGACCCAGTACTTC. This gives the protein CASSLRGTQETQYF.

The chain combines TRBV7-2 with TRBJ1-2; D is unclear. Per the germline V gene, CDR1 is SGHTA and CDR2 is FQGNSA. Deletions cut 6 bases from V and 9 bases from J, with 23 bases between. The CDR3 runs 15 residues. As DNA, the CDR3 is TGTGCCAGCAGAACCCTCCTAGGAGGGCAAGGAAGCTACACCTTC. Translating it yields CASRTLLGGQGSYTF.

V usage is TRBV9 and J usage is TRBJ1-2; 7 positions agree with TRBD1. The CDR3 totals 15 residues. V trimming: 0 bases; J trimming: 5 bases; junction bases outside the gene matches: 7. The germline gives CDR1 SGDLS, CDR2 YYNGEE. The CDR3 nucleotides read TGTGCCAGCAGCGTAGATATAACAGGGGCATATGGCTACACCTTC. It encodes CASSVDITGAYGYTF.

The rearrangement uses TRBV7-2 and TRBJ1-4; no firm D call. Trimming took off 3 bases at V and 4 bases at J, with 3 bases between the two ends. This CDR3 is built from 12 residues. Looked up from germline, CDR1 is SGHTA and CDR2 is FQGNSA. CDR3 nucleotide sequence: TGTGCCAGCAGCTTTTTTAATGAAAAACTGTTTTTT. Translation: CASSFFNEKLFF.

The V call is TRBV19, the J call TRBJ1-3, with D tentatively TRBD1 (5 bases). The CDR3 length is 15 residues. Germline values: CDR1 LNHDA, CDR2 SQIVND (reference sequence). V lost 7 bases and J 0 bases, leaving 13 bases between the germline ends. This chain's CDR3 is CASTPTEVSGNTIYF. Here the CDR3 DNA reads TGTGCCAGTACCCCGACAGAAGTCTCTGGAAACACCATATATTTT.

The V gene is TRBV7-8, the J gene TRBJ1-2; D possibly corresponds to TRBD1 (5 bases). The CDR3 consists of 13 residues. CDR1 is SGHVS, CDR2 FQNEAQ, per germline. The ends were cut back, 2 bases at V and 7 bases at J, with 11 bases in the middle. CDR3 DNA sequence: TGTGCCAGCAGCTTACAGGGTAGTGCTGGCTACACCTTC. Translating gives CASSLQGSAGYTF.

The rearrangement uses TRBV3-1 (or the pseudogene TRBV3-2) and TRBJ2-7; 11 bases align to TRBD1. The CDR3 contains 14 residues. J gave up 6 bases and V 1 base, and 2 bases lay outside the gene matches. CDR1 is LGHDT and CDR2 is YNNKEL in the germline V gene (reference sequence). The CDR3: CASSQVGTGGEQYF. The CDR3 DNA is TGTGCCAGCAGCCAAGTCGGGACAGGGGGCGAGCAGTACTTC.

The chain combines TRBV7-7 with TRBJ2-6; D remains unclear. The CDR3 has 15 amino acids. Germline V gene lookup returns CDR1 SSHAT and CDR2 FNYEAQ (reference sequence). Deletions cut 5 bases from V and 2 bases from J, with 10 bases between. The CDR3 spells CASSASLPGANVLTF. The CDR3 DNA is TGTGCCAGCAGCGCGAGTCTACCTGGGGCCAACGTCCTGACTTTC. The whole variable domain, remainder taken from reference TRBV7-7 and TRBJ2-6, is GAGVSQSPRYKVTKRGQDVTLRCDPISSHATLYWYQQALGQGPEFLTYFNYEAQPDKSGLPSDRFSAERPEGSISTLTIQRTEQRDSAMYRCASSASLPGANVLTFGAGSRLTVL.

Of note for this clone: Germline and junction disagree at one end, which may indicate a read error. The rearrangement joins TRBV6-6 to TRBJ1-1; D is unclear. Germline assignment: CDR1 MNHNY and CDR2 SVGAGI (reference sequence). The CDR3 runs 14 residues. The CDR3 DNA reads TGTGCCAGCAGTTACTCGTTAAACTTGGACCCGCTTGGCTTT. It translates to CASSYSLNLDPLGF.

The chain combines TRBV7-2 with TRBJ2-5, with TRBD2 matching 8 bases. Trimming cost V 5 bases and J 1 base; bases outside gene matches: 6. The germline gives CDR1 SGHTA, CDR2 FQGNSA. This CDR3 is built from 15 residues. The CDR3 bases are TGTGCCAGCAGCAGGACCGGGACTAGCCAAGAGACCCAGTACTTC. It is translated as CASSRTGTSQETQYF.